The rows below give T cell receptor beta chains drawn from one sample of a study of CD8 T cells in Susac syndrome. MiXCR was run by TCRdb on the immunoSEQ multiplex PCR reads, yielding one entry per CDR3 protein. This table has roughly 200,000 distinct CDR3 sequences, just under 95% appearing once. Sequenced material: CD4+ T cells from PBMCs. The receptor set was obtained from a human donor in good health. CDR3s include the opening cysteine and the closing phenylalanine or tryptophan. Each record gives: D gene, V gene, J gene, clone size, CDR3 protein, CDR3 DNA. The D gene is left open where the match is weak. Clone size appears in some rows only: once, few, many, or a class for an expanded clone.

D gene: NA; V gene: TRBV2; J gene: TRBJ2-1; clone size: NA; CDR3 protein: CASGAGYYNEQFF; CDR3 DNA: TGTGCCAGCGGGGCAGGCTACTACAATGAGCAGTTCTTC
D gene: NA; V gene: TRBV7-9; J gene: TRBJ2-2; clone size: NA; CDR3 protein: CASSLSPGPGGTGELFF; CDR3 DNA: TGTGCCAGCAGCTTATCACCAGGGCCAGGCGGCACCGGGGAGCTGTTTTTT
D gene: TRBD2; V gene: TRBV20-1; J gene: TRBJ2-5; clone size: NA; CDR3 protein: CSARDRGRAYETQYF; CDR3 DNA: TGCAGTGCTAGAGATCGGGGGAGGGCCTATGAGACCCAGTACTTC
D gene: NA; V gene: TRBV20-1; J gene: TRBJ2-4; clone size: NA; CDR3 protein: CSAEREVAKNIQYF; CDR3 DNA: TGCAGTGCCGAGCGCGAGGTAGCCAAAAACATTCAGTACTTC
D gene: NA; V gene: TRBV20-1; J gene: TRBJ1-5; clone size: once; CDR3 protein: CSARDPGYNQPQHF; CDR3 DNA: TGCAGTGCTAGAGATCCGGGATACAATCAGCCCCAGCATTTT
D gene: NA; V gene: TRBV4-2; J gene: TRBJ2-5; clone size: NA; CDR3 protein: CASSQVGGEGETQYF; CDR3 DNA: TGTGCCAGCAGCCAAGTCGGGGGAGAGGGGGAGACCCAGTACTTC
D gene: TRBD2; V gene: TRBV7-9; J gene: TRBJ2-1; clone size: NA; CDR3 protein: CASSLVGLARLEQFF; CDR3 DNA: TGTGCCAGCAGCTTAGTGGGACTAGCGCGGCTTGAGCAGTTCTTC
D gene: NA; V gene: TRBV29-1; J gene: TRBJ2-7; clone size: few; CDR3 protein: CSVESGEQYF; CDR3 DNA: TGCAGCGTTGAAAGTGGGGAGCAGTACTTC
D gene: NA; V gene: TRBV7-3; J gene: TRBJ2-1; clone size: NA; CDR3 protein: CASSSGLVSYNEQFF; CDR3 DNA: TGTGCCAGCAGCTCAGGACTGGTATCCTACAATGAGCAGTTCTTC
D gene: NA; V gene: TRBV30; J gene: TRBJ2-7; clone size: NA; CDR3 protein: CAWSLPPRPPEQYF; CDR3 DNA: TGTGCCTGGAGTCTTCCTCCGAGGCCGCCCGAGCAGTACTTC
D gene: NA; V gene: TRBV28; J gene: TRBJ2-7; clone size: NA; CDR3 protein: CASSRGGREQYF; CDR3 DNA: TGTGCCAGCAGCAGGGGTGGAAGGGAGCAGTACTTC
D gene: NA; V gene: TRBV12-3/TRBV12-4; J gene: TRBJ2-2; clone size: once; CDR3 protein: CASGGRFTGELFF; CDR3 DNA: TGTGCCAGCGGCGGCAGATTCACCGGGGAGCTGTTTTTT
D gene: NA; V gene: TRBV9; J gene: TRBJ1-2; clone size: NA; CDR3 protein: CASSTRTAREGYTF; CDR3 DNA: TGTGCCAGCAGCACCCGGACAGCGCGGGAGGGCTACACCTTC
D gene: NA; V gene: TRBV6-2/TRBV6-3; J gene: TRBJ1-1; clone size: NA; CDR3 protein: CASNRYSNTEAFF; CDR3 DNA: TGTGCCAGCAATCGGTACTCGAACACTGAAGCTTTCTTT
D gene: TRBD2; V gene: TRBV20-1; J gene: TRBJ2-7; clone size: once; CDR3 protein: CSARVPSGTYEQYF; CDR3 DNA: TGCAGTGCTAGAGTGCCTAGCGGAACCTACGAGCAGTACTTC
D gene: NA; V gene: TRBV20-1; J gene: TRBJ2-1; clone size: NA; CDR3 protein: CSAEDDEQFF; CDR3 DNA: TGCAGTGCTGAAGACGATGAGCAGTTCTTC
D gene: TRBD1; V gene: TRBV28; J gene: TRBJ2-3; clone size: NA; CDR3 protein: CASSALRDREFTDTQYF; CDR3 DNA: TGTGCCAGCAGTGCCTTGAGGGACAGGGAATTCACAGATACGCAGTATTTT
D gene: TRBD2; V gene: TRBV7-3; J gene: TRBJ2-3; clone size: NA; CDR3 protein: CASSSGLVGDTQYF; CDR3 DNA: TGTGCCAGCAGCTCGGGACTAGTTGGGGATACGCAGTATTTT
D gene: TRBD1; V gene: TRBV20-1; J gene: TRBJ2-1; clone size: NA; CDR3 protein: CSADREDEQFF; CDR3 DNA: TGCAGCGCTGACAGGGAAGATGAGCAGTTCTTC
D gene: TRBD2; V gene: TRBV29-1; J gene: TRBJ2-1; clone size: NA; CDR3 protein: CSVGLAGGVKFF; CDR3 DNA: TGCAGCGTTGGACTAGCGGGAGGGGTGAAGTTCTTC
D gene: NA; V gene: TRBV29-1; J gene: TRBJ2-7; clone size: few; CDR3 protein: CSVSDSYEQYF; CDR3 DNA: TGCAGCGTTAGCGACTCCTACGAGCAGTACTTC
D gene: TRBD1; V gene: TRBV5-6; J gene: TRBJ2-7; clone size: NA; CDR3 protein: CASSLGPKPGGEQYF; CDR3 DNA: TGTGCCAGCAGCTTAGGGCCCAAGCCAGGGGGCGAGCAGTACTTC
D gene: NA; V gene: TRBV9; J gene: TRBJ1-1; clone size: NA; CDR3 protein: CASSVAGVDTEAFF; CDR3 DNA: TGTGCCAGCAGCGTAGCAGGGGTTGACACTGAAGCTTTCTTT
D gene: NA; V gene: TRBV7-7; J gene: TRBJ2-5; clone size: NA; CDR3 protein: CASSSGMTILETQYF; CDR3 DNA: TGTGCCAGCAGCTCGGGTATGACTATTCTGGAGACCCAGTACTTC
D gene: NA; V gene: TRBV20-1; J gene: TRBJ2-3; clone size: NA; CDR3 protein: CSATPDSPTDTQYF; CDR3 DNA: TGCAGTGCAACCCCGGACAGTCCCACAGATACGCAGTATTTT
D gene: NA; V gene: TRBV7-2; J gene: TRBJ1-5; clone size: once; CDR3 protein: CASSPRDGLINQPQHF; CDR3 DNA: TGTGCCAGCAGCCCCCGGGACGGGTTGATCAATCAGCCCCAGCATTTT
D gene: TRBD1; V gene: TRBV4-3; J gene: TRBJ2-7; clone size: NA; CDR3 protein: CASSQPGQGRYEQYF; CDR3 DNA: TGCGCCAGCAGCCAACCCGGACAGGGACGGTACGAGCAGTACTTC
D gene: NA; V gene: TRBV9; J gene: TRBJ2-5; clone size: NA; CDR3 protein: CASSVGSLAPQETQYF; CDR3 DNA: TGTGCCAGCAGCGTAGGGTCGCTAGCCCCACAGGAGACCCAGTACTTC
D gene: NA; V gene: TRBV15; J gene: TRBJ2-1; clone size: NA; CDR3 protein: CATSRGPQNYNEQFF; CDR3 DNA: TGTGCCACCAGCAGGGGACCACAGAACTACAATGAGCAGTTCTTC
D gene: NA; V gene: TRBV6-2/TRBV6-3; J gene: TRBJ2-7; clone size: once; CDR3 protein: CASSSPGWGSYEQYF; CDR3 DNA: TGTGCCAGCAGTTCCCCAGGATGGGGTTCCTACGAGCAGTACTTC
D gene: NA; V gene: TRBV5-4; J gene: TRBJ2-1; clone size: NA; CDR3 protein: CASSKEGLPNEQFF; CDR3 DNA: TGTGCCAGCAGCAAGGAGGGACTCCCCAATGAGCAGTTCTTC
D gene: TRBD2; V gene: TRBV30; J gene: TRBJ2-3; clone size: NA; CDR3 protein: CAAQGGRGDTQYF; CDR3 DNA: TGTGCCGCCCAGGGAGGGCGCGGAGATACGCAGTATTTT
D gene: NA; V gene: TRBV29-1; J gene: TRBJ2-5; clone size: NA; CDR3 protein: CSANLGGPKETQYF; CDR3 DNA: TGCAGCGCCAACTTAGGGGGGCCCAAAGAGACCCAGTACTTC
D gene: TRBD2; V gene: TRBV20-1; J gene: TRBJ2-7; clone size: NA; CDR3 protein: CSAERTSGSSYEQYF; CDR3 DNA: TGCAGTGCTGAGAGGACTAGCGGGAGCTCCTACGAGCAGTACTTC
D gene: NA; V gene: TRBV28; J gene: TRBJ1-2; clone size: NA; CDR3 protein: CASRGPGENYGYTF; CDR3 DNA: TGTGCCAGCAGGGGACCAGGCGAAAACTATGGCTACACCTTC
D gene: NA; V gene: TRBV29-1; J gene: TRBJ1-4; clone size: NA; CDR3 protein: CSAKKGGRATEKLFF; CDR3 DNA: TGCAGCGCCAAAAAAGGGGGGCGAGCAACGGAAAAACTGTTTTTT
D gene: NA; V gene: TRBV5-1; J gene: TRBJ2-7; clone size: NA; CDR3 protein: CASSQDGLPYEQYF; CDR3 DNA: TGCGCCAGCAGCCAAGACGGTTTACCCTACGAGCAGTACTTC
D gene: TRBD2; V gene: TRBV9; J gene: TRBJ2-1; clone size: NA; CDR3 protein: CASSVGDLRGVNEQFF; CDR3 DNA: TGTGCCAGCAGCGTAGGTGATCTCCGGGGGGTCAATGAGCAGTTCTTC
D gene: TRBD2; V gene: TRBV4-2; J gene: TRBJ2-1; clone size: NA; CDR3 protein: CASSPLLTGGVRHEQFF; CDR3 DNA: TGTGCCAGCAGCCCGTTGTTAACGGGAGGTGTGAGACATGAGCAGTTCTTC
D gene: NA; V gene: TRBV20-1; J gene: TRBJ1-5; clone size: NA; CDR3 protein: CSARDGAGVQPQHF; CDR3 DNA: TGCAGTGCTAGAGATGGGGCAGGGGTACAGCCCCAGCATTTT